What follows are 17 T cell receptor beta chains derived from one specimen sequenced in a study of cytomegalovirus exposure and HLA in healthy donors. The PCR made use of 60 Vbeta and 13 Jbeta primers. Sequenced by immunoSEQ multiplex PCR; TCRdb stores in-frame clones only, minus some. Altogether roughly 69,000 clones are present, 60% to 85% being singletons, with the ten largest covering more than 2.5%. Input material: PBMCs. These receptors were collected from a man younger than 30 in good health and CMV-seronegative.

V is TRBV10-3 and J is TRBJ1-1, with 9 bases matching TRBD1. The CDR3 consists of 16 residues. V lost 8 bases, J lost 0 bases, and 10 bases stayed unmatched. The germline V gene encodes CDR1 ENHRY and CDR2 SYGVKD. Here the CDR3 reads CAIHQTGGSVNTEAFF. In DNA, the CDR3 is TGTGCCATCCACCAGACAGGGGGATCAGTGAACACTGAAGCTTTCTTT.

This clone has a handful of counts. V usage is TRBV13 and J usage is TRBJ1-6, with D possibly matching TRBD1 (5 bases). Germline V gives CDR1 PRHDT, CDR2 FYEKMQ (reference sequence). The CDR3 is made up of 16 amino acids. V was cut by 5 bases and J by 6 bases, with 17 bases left in between. The CDR3 bases are TGTGCCAGCAGCGCTCAGGAACAGGCAATTAATTCACCCCTCCACTTT. Translation gives CASSAQEQAINSPLHF.

The table lists this clone with a few counts. The chain's CDR3 is CASSLVLSGPGKLFF. The CDR3 nucleotides are TGTGCCAGCAGCTTGGTCTTATCAGGGCCCGGAAAACTGTTTTTT. This sequence joins TRBV7-2 and TRBJ1-4; TRBD1 is a possible D gene (5 bases). There are 15 residues in the CDR3. Looked up from germline, CDR1 is SGHTA and CDR2 is FQGNSA. Trimming cost V 3 bases and J 10 bases, with 18 bases left between them.

The chain has TRBV27 and TRBJ2-7; D is possibly TRBD2 (7 bases). This CDR3 has 14 amino acids. Trimming took 5 bases from V and 2 from J, leaving 13 bases between them. Looked up from germline, CDR1 is MNHEY and CDR2 is SMNVEV (reference sequence). Here the CDR3 reads CASSARGGPYEQYF. The CDR3 DNA is TGTGCCAGCAGTGCAAGGGGGGGCCCCTACGAGCAGTACTTC.

The chain couples TRBV7-9 to TRBJ2-7; 9 nucleotides line up with TRBD1. Germline V gene data show CDR1 as SEHNR and CDR2 as FQNEAQ (reference sequence). The trim removed 4 bases at V and 2 bases at J, leaving 12 bases unmatched. This CDR3 region has 17 residues. CDR3 nucleotides: TGTGCCAGCAGCTCGACAATAGGGACAGGGCGAACCTACGAGCAGTACGTC. Translation gives CASSSTIGTGRTYEQYV.

This clone was found once. This chain connects TRBV19 to TRBJ2-3; D may be TRBD1 (6 bases). Trimming cost V 4 bases and J 3 bases, with 14 bases left between them. Germline-derived CDR1 and CDR2 are LNHDA and SQIVND (reference sequence). The CDR3 has 15 amino acids. The CDR3 spells CASSTYRAATDTQYF. CDR3 DNA: TGTGCCAGTAGTACTTACAGGGCGGCGACAGATACGCAGTATTTT. The whole variable domain, remainder taken from reference TRBV19 and TRBJ2-3, is DGGITQSPKYLFRKEGQNVTLSCEQNLNHDAMYWYRQDPGQGLRLIYYSQIVNDFQKGDIAEGYSVSREKKESFPLTVTSAQKNPTAFYLCASSTYRAATDTQYFGPGTRLTVL.

This clone was detected only once. This chain connects TRBV6-6 to TRBJ2-2, with D perhaps matching TRBD1 (5 bases). Trimming removed 0 bases at V and 7 bases at J, with 9 bases between. The V gene's germline CDR1 is MNHNY and CDR2 SVGAGI (reference sequence). This CDR3 has 14 residues. The DNA for the CDR3 is TGTGCCAGCAGTTACTCGACGCAGGGCGGGGAGCTGTTTTTT. Translation gives CASSYSTQGGELFF.

The chain joins TRBV5-6 to TRBJ2-1; perhaps TRBD1 as D (5 bases). The CDR3 runs 14 residues. Germline values: CDR1 SGHDT, CDR2 YYEEEE. The ends were cut back, 0 bases at V and 4 bases at J, with 8 bases in the middle. This CDR3 reads CASSLGRDYNEQFF. DNA for the CDR3: TGTGCCAGCAGCTTGGGCAGGGATTACAATGAGCAGTTCTTC.

The chain couples TRBV5-4 to TRBJ2-5; 7 nucleotides line up with TRBD2. Trimming took 0 bases from V and 1 from J; bases not matched to a gene: 3. Germline V gene sequence: CDR1 SGHNT, CDR2 YYREEE (reference sequence). The CDR3 contains 15 residues. CDR3 in DNA: TGTGCCAGCAGCTTGGAGGCTAGCGGCCAAGAGACCCAGTACTTC. This codes for CASSLEASGQETQYF.

The chain employs TRBV6-5 and TRBJ1-1, with a tentative D call TRBD1 (6 bases). CDR3 length: 13 residues. Germline loops: CDR1 MNHEY, CDR2 SVGAGI. V was cut by 4 bases and J by 1 base, with 7 bases left in between. CDR3 region: CASSLDRNTEAFF. In DNA form, the CDR3 reads TGTGCCAGCAGTTTGGACAGGAACACTGAAGCTTTCTTT.

This rearrangement joins TRBV10-3 to TRBJ2-7, with TRBD1 identical over 8 bases. The CDR3 contains 15 residues. Germline lookup yields CDR1 ENHRY and CDR2 SYGVKD. J was trimmed by 3 bases and V by 2 bases; bases with no gene match: 6. As DNA, the CDR3 is TGTGCCATCAGTGAGGGGACAGGCCTCAGCTACGAGCAGTACTTC. This codes for CAISEGTGLSYEQYF.

A note on this clone: The sample holds other DNA sequences that translate to the same CDR3. The CDR3, as DNA: TGTGCCAGCTCACCATTCGATGGACACCGATACGAGCAGTACGTC. This codes for CASSPFDGHRYEQYV. The chain joins TRBV18 to TRBJ2-7; TRBD1 is a possible D gene (5 bases). The V end was cut by 2 bases, the J end by 4 bases, with 15 bases between. Germline CDR1 is KGHSH and CDR2 is LQKENI. The CDR3 length is 15 residues.

The rearrangement uses TRBV19 and TRBJ2-2, with TRBD1 as a possible D gene (6 bases). Trimming stripped 5 bases from V and 4 bases from J, with 14 bases between. Germline lookup yields CDR1 LNHDA and CDR2 SQIVND (reference sequence). CDR3 size: 15 residues. The CDR3 reads CASSGNTGTTGELFF. CDR3 in DNA: TGTGCCAGTAGTGGAAATACAGGGACCACCGGGGAGCTGTTTTTT. Full variable domain (remainder filled in from reference TRBV19 and TRBJ2-2): DGGITQSPKYLFRKEGQNVTLSCEQNLNHDAMYWYRQDPGQGLRLIYYSQIVNDFQKGDIAEGYSVSREKKESFPLTVTSAQKNPTAFYLCASSGNTGTTGELFFGEGSRLTVL.

The chain employs TRBV9 and TRBJ1-3, with D perhaps TRBD1 (6 bases). The V end was cut by 0 bases, the J end by 4 bases, with 20 bases between. Germline V gene data show CDR1 as SGDLS and CDR2 as YYNGEE. The CDR3 spans 18 residues. This CDR3 reads CASSVAWGGALSGNTIYF. In nucleotides, the CDR3 is TGTGCCAGCAGCGTAGCTTGGGGGGGGGCATTGAGCGGAAACACCATATATTTT. Filled out from reference TRBV9 and TRBJ1-3, the complete variable domain reads DSGVTQTPKHLITATGQRVTLRCSPRSGDLSVYWYQQSLDQGLQFLIQYYNGEERAKGNILERFSAQQFPDLHSELNLSSLELGDSALYFCASSVAWGGALSGNTIYFGEGSWLTVV.

V and J are TRBV10-2 and TRBJ1-1, with 9 nucleotides matching TRBD1. In germline, CDR1 is WSHSY, CDR2 SAAADI. The trim removed 2 bases at V and 4 bases at J, leaving 2 bases unmatched. This CDR3 is 14 amino acids long. This CDR3 reads CASSEGQGTTEAFF. The CDR3 nucleotides read TGCGCCAGCAGTGAGGGACAGGGGACCACTGAAGCTTTCTTT.

V and J are TRBV2 and TRBJ1-2; perhaps TRBD1 as D (6 bases). The CDR3 is made up of 14 amino acids. Trimming stripped 7 bases from V and 6 bases from J, with 18 bases between. Germline V CDR1 and CDR2: SNHLY, FYNNEI. The CDR3 bases are TGTGCCAGCACCTGGCGGGGGGCAGCTAATGGCTACACCTTC. Protein: CASTWRGAANGYTF.

The chain is built from TRBV11-2 and TRBJ2-2, with 9 nucleotides matching TRBD2. Trimming removed 2 bases from V and 4 bases from J; junction bases left unmatched: 8. Germline values: CDR1 SGHAT, CDR2 FQNNGV. This CDR3 is built from 17 residues. CDR3 in DNA: TGTGCCAGCAGCTTATTCTCTAGCGGGGCGATCACCGGGGAGCTGTTTTTT. This sequence encodes CASSLFSSGAITGELFF.